The T cell receptor (beta chain) described here comes from a study of shared clonotypes between healthy human individuals. The overall study: Participating donors consisted of two women and a few men aged 18 to 49.

Findings and caveats of the study: Naive subsets typically showed greater estimated richness than memory subsets. Relative to clonotypes present in all four donors, those not shared had lower generation probabilities.

CD4+ cells were split into CD45RA+ naive and CD45RA-negative memory subsets. Clones were sequenced by immunoSEQ multiplex PCR, and TCRdb holds only the in-frame ones, with some missing. The sample has about 660,000 clones; over 65% are singletons. V lost 8 bases, J lost 5 bases, and 12 bases stayed unmatched. This CDR3 comprises 15 residues. Germline V lookup: CDR1 LNHDA, CDR2 SQIVND (reference sequence). On this clone itself: Its antigen is currently unknown.

V is TRBV19 and J is TRBJ1-1, with TRBD1 matching over 9 bases. This clonotype was sampled from a woman in her 30s in good health. Material: memory CD4+ T cells sorted from blood. Subset noted: CD45RA-negative fraction. In nucleotides, the CDR3 is TGTGCCAGTTCTCTCAAACAGGGGGCCGGGACTGAAGCTTTCTTT. It translates to CASSLKQGAGTEAFF.